This T cell receptor (beta chain) was sequenced for a study of T cells after yellow fever vaccination (dated by TCRdb to about 2019). In terms of the full investigation: The SMART-Seq v4 Ultra Low Input RNA kit was used to prepare libraries from fractions with low cell numbers. To track T-cell clones before and after primary and booster YFV17D yellow fever vaccination, bulk TCR alpha and beta repertoires were sequenced longitudinally. Two healthy male donors made up the cohort, one aged 18 to 30 years and the other aged 30 to 39 years. Blood was drawn at multiple timepoints before and after primary and secondary immunization, with bulk PBMC replicates and cell subsets isolated. What the research found in general, with its limitations: Most clones expanded after primary vaccination (about 95% of CD4 and roughly 88% of CD8) were re-detected after the booster, suggesting that broad memory maintenance occurred. The secondary T-cell response was weaker than the primary response but faster, peaking on day 5 instead of day 15. Because only a couple of donors were included in the study, the extent to which the findings can be generalized is limited. FACS-sorted repertoires could contain abundant contaminating clonotypes from the bulk population, so computational filtering was required. A small share of clonotypes occurred in both CD4 and CD8 compartments, likely arising from convergent recombination.

This clonotype was observed at least ten times. What antigen it recognizes has not been identified. Per-base qualities were not stored, and no clone one base away is much larger. The germline V gene supplies CDR1 SGHRS and CDR2 YFSETQ. Trimming at the junction amounts to 1 base on V and 5 bases on J, and the germline ends lie 12 bases apart. There are 14 amino acids in the CDR3, from cysteine to phenylalanine inclusive. The entry retains the CDR3 DNA only, 42 bases that are in frame from base 1. The sequencer was an Illumina NovaSeq 6000. TCR cDNA was synthesized by 5'RACE template switching, which introduced a universal primer site and unique molecular identifiers. Priming of cDNA synthesis was performed from both the TCR alpha and TCR beta constant segments. Library amplification involved two PCR steps, and the second step added sample barcodes and sequencing adapters. Libraries were sequenced on Illumina HiSeq 2500 (2x100 bp) or NovaSeq (2x150 bp). The paper's processing steps were these. MIGEC was used to demultiplex reads and collapse the reads into UMI consensus sequences, and MiXCR was used for V(D)J alignment. Clonotypes responding to the vaccine were identified with edgeR on replicate PBMC samples, with the criteria of FDR below 0.01 and a log2 fold change above 5 up to day 15. CD4 or CD8 identity was assigned to each bulk clonotype according to whether the clonotype was present at higher abundance in the sequenced CD4 repertoire or the sequenced CD8 repertoire. TCRdb trimmed public reads at Q25 via fastp, called clones via MiXCR and kept in-frame beta chains. Under each unique CDR3 protein, matching rows form one entry showing the most common genes and DNA. The V and J calls reflect TCRdb's pipeline rather than the authors' work. Present in this sample are fewer than 100,000 distinct CDR3 sequences, around 5.8% of which were seen just once. Of the sample, about two fifths is held by the ten largest clones.

Per the publication, the treatment or condition label means: live attenuated yellow fever vaccine strain. PBMCs were isolated from peripheral blood using a standard Ficoll-Paque protocol. Dynabeads CD4 and CD8 positive selection kits were used to isolate the CD4 and CD8 T-cell fractions. RNA was extracted with TriZol from bulk PBMCs, CD4 and CD8 fractions, and dextramer-positive and dextramer-negative fractions. The rearranged segments are TRBV5-1 and TRBJ2-5; matching of 5 bases hints at TRBD1 as the D gene. The sequence was collected from a man in his late teens or twenties who received the YFV17D yellow fever vaccine. This material consisted of CD8+ T cells sorted from PBMCs, taken 10 days after the yellow fever booster vaccination. CDR3 loop: CASSLMAGSETQYF. At the DNA level, the sequence is TGCGCCAGCAGCTTGATGGCAGGGTCGGAGACCCAGTACTTC.